This T cell receptor beta chain was captured in a study of CD8 T cells in ankylosing spondylitis. The study's findings and limits: Ankylosing spondylitis blood appeared to be characterized by a TCR beta motif of about eight highly homologous variants. Matched synovial fluid from ankylosing spondylitis patients was reported to be enriched for disease-linked clones. Previously reported in reactive arthritis synovial fluid and blood were some of the motif variants. Disease-linked clones had a CD8+ phenotype and relatively low frequency in peripheral blood.

Looked up from germline, CDR1 is MDHEN and CDR2 is SYDVKM. This CDR3 is built from 14 residues. After removal of 2 bases from V and 6 bases from J, the junction contained 5 bases not matched to a gene. Molecular-barcoded quantitative 5'-RACE produced these TCR beta libraries. MiXCR was run by TCRdb on the 5' RACE reads, yielding one entry per CDR3 protein. The sample shows fewer than 550,000 distinct CDR3 sequences, 5.3% of them seen only once. This clonotype was seen repeatedly, ten times or more. Its antigen is still unknown. The sequence was collected from a male donor with ankylosing spondylitis. Input material: blood, either unsorted or a sorted T cell fraction (not recorded which). J is TRBJ1-2 and V is TRBV28; 8 bases are shared with TRBD1. CDR3 amino acids: CASSLNAGGHGYTF. For the CDR3, the DNA is TGTGCCAGCAGTTTAAACGCAGGGGGCCATGGCTACACCTTC.